Following are 18 T cell receptor beta chains from one sample sequenced in a study of T-cell memory formation after mild COVID-19. MiXCR, applied by TCRdb to the 5' RACE reads, yields one record per CDR3 protein. The data show about 280,000 distinct CDR3 sequences, 8% to 10% seen once. The sequencing input was PBMCs or a T cell subset sorted from them (not recorded which). The receptors shown here come from a young man who had mild COVID-19 (a few samples of this study predate the infection). Cell type and time point are not known.

The CDR3: CASSYPRRTEAFF. CDR3 nucleotide sequence: TGTGCCAGCAGTTACCCGCGGAGGACTGAAGCTTTCTTT. The chain recombines TRBV6-2 or TRBV6-3 with TRBJ1-1, with unresolved D. There are 13 residues in the CDR3. Germline loops: CDR1 MNHEY, CDR2 SVGEGT. Trimming pared 2 bases from V and 5 bases from J, leaving 9 bases between.

In this sample, this clonotype turned up a few times. The chain uses TRBV10-1 and TRBJ2-1; possibly TRBD2 for D (5 bases). Germline CDR1 and CDR2: WNHNN and SYGVQD (reference sequence). The CDR3 has 14 amino acids. The V end lost 2 bases, the J end lost 5 bases, and 10 bases lay between the germline ends. In DNA form, the CDR3 reads TGCGCCAGCAGTGAGACACTAGACAACAATGAGCAGTTCTTC. It is translated as CASSETLDNNEQFF.

There are a few counts of this clonotype. The V call is TRBV2, the J call TRBJ2-7, with D tentatively TRBD1 (6 bases). Between the trimmed V and J ends, which lost 10 bases and 0 bases, there was a span of 16 bases. The CDR3 extends over 14 amino acids. Germline V CDR1 and CDR2: SNHLY, FYNNEI. CDR3 nucleotide sequence: TGTGCCACCGAGACAGGCCTCAGCTCCTACGAGCAGTACTTC. Its translation: CATETGLSSYEQYF.

This clonotype was detected only a few times. V gene TRBV4-1 combines with J gene TRBJ2-2; D unresolved. Trimming left V 0 bases short and J 3 bases short, with 8 bases between. This CDR3 contains 15 residues. CDR1 is MGHRA and CDR2 is YSYEKL in the germline V gene. The CDR3 region is CASSQDWSYTGELFF. The CDR3 DNA is TGCGCCAGCAGCCAAGATTGGAGTTACACCGGGGAGCTGTTTTTT.

This clonotype appeared a few times. The rearrangement joins TRBV6-5 to TRBJ1-2; D might be TRBD1 (5 bases). The germline V gene encodes CDR1 MNHEY and CDR2 SVGAGI. Trimming removed 4 bases from V and 5 bases from J, with 8 bases in between. This CDR3 region has 12 residues. The CDR3 sequence: CASSSDRYGYTF. The DNA for the CDR3 is TGTGCCAGCAGTTCAGACAGATATGGCTACACCTTC.

This clonotype was recorded at least ten times. This sequence joins TRBV2 and TRBJ2-7, with 8 positions matching TRBD2. Trimming took 0 bases from V and 6 from J; bases not matched to a gene: 4. The CDR3 contains 14 residues. Looked up from germline, CDR1 is SNHLY and CDR2 is FYNNEI. The CDR3 is CASSEARTSREQYV. The DNA for the CDR3 is TGTGCCAGCAGTGAAGCGCGGACTAGCCGCGAGCAGTACGTC.

The V call is TRBV6-5, the J call TRBJ2-2; D may match TRBD1 or TRBD2 (6 bases each). Trimming left V 5 bases short and J 3 bases short, with 10 bases between. This CDR3 comprises 14 residues. The V gene's germline CDR1 is MNHEY and CDR2 SVGAGI. CDR3 loop: CASSPGAYTGELFF. In DNA, the CDR3 is TGTGCCAGCAGTCCGGGGGCCTACACCGGGGAGCTGTTTTTT.

This clonotype appeared a few times. The chain links TRBV25-1 to TRBJ2-7; perhaps D is TRBD1 or TRBD2 (6 bases each). V dropped 7 bases and J dropped 6 bases, with 16 bases sitting between them. The germline V gene encodes CDR1 MGHDK and CDR2 SYGVNS. This CDR3 is 13 amino acids long. CDR3 sequence reads: CASIGTGAGEQYF. In nucleotides, the CDR3 is TGTGCCAGCATTGGGACGGGGGCCGGCGAGCAGTACTTC.

In this sample, this clonotype turned up once. V gene TRBV5-4 combines with J gene TRBJ2-2; 11 positions agree with TRBD2. The CDR3 has 18 amino acids. Germline values: CDR1 SGHNT, CDR2 YYREEE (reference sequence). V trimming: 3 bases; J trimming: 1 base; junction bases outside the gene matches: 8. The CDR3 spells CASSSIDGLAGNTGELFF. In nucleotides, the CDR3 is TGTGCCAGCAGCTCTATCGACGGACTAGCGGGGAACACCGGGGAGCTGTTTTTT.

At least ten counts were recorded for this clonotype. The J gene is TRBJ2-1, the V gene TRBV5-1, with TRBD1 matching over 9 bases. The trim removed 3 bases at V and 6 bases at J, leaving 7 bases unmatched. From germline, CDR1 is SGHRS and CDR2 YFSETQ. This CDR3 region has 15 residues. CDR3 sequence (DNA): TGCGCCAGCAGCTGGGGGACAGGGAGGAGCAATGAGCAGTTCTTC. Its protein product is CASSWGTGRSNEQFF.

CDR3 protein: CASKGQGYYGYTF. CDR3 DNA: TGTGCCAGCAAAGGACAGGGTTACTATGGCTACACCTTC. The chain is built from TRBV9 and TRBJ1-2, with 8 bases that match TRBD1. The V and J ends lost 6 bases and 3 bases, in that order; junction bases with no gene match: 4. Looked up from germline, CDR1 is SGDLS and CDR2 is YYNGEE. This CDR3 contains 13 residues.

At least ten counts were recorded for this clonotype. The chain couples TRBV4-1 to TRBJ2-3; unclear D gene. CDR3 length: 14 residues. Germline assignment: CDR1 MGHRA and CDR2 YSYEKL. Trimming took 1 base from V and 5 from J, leaving 10 bases between them. The CDR3 sequence: CASSQVPLEDTQYF. The CDR3 DNA reads as TGCGCCAGCAGCCAAGTCCCCCTTGAAGATACGCAGTATTTT.

V usage is TRBV15 and J usage is TRBJ2-2, with D perhaps assigned TRBD1 or TRBD2 (5 bases each). Between the trimmed V and J ends, which lost 0 bases and 5 bases, there was a span of 10 bases. Germline values: CDR1 LNHNV, CDR2 YYDKDF (reference sequence). This CDR3 has 15 residues. CDR3 loop: CATSRDRGGTGELFF. The CDR3 nucleotides read TGTGCCACCAGCAGAGATCGGGGCGGGACCGGGGAGCTGTTTTTT.

This clonotype has only a few counts. The chain combines TRBV4-1 with TRBJ1-1; no reliable D call. Germline CDR1 MGHRA, CDR2 YSYEKL. This CDR3 comprises 15 residues. The germline V and J ends were trimmed by 0 bases and 2 bases, with 10 bases remaining between them. CDR3 DNA: TGCGCCAGCAGCCAAGATGGCTGGGGTAACACTGAAGCTTTCTTT. Translation gives CASSQDGWGNTEAFF.

The rearrangement joins TRBV7-3 to TRBJ1-4; D not resolved. The CDR3 is 13 residues long. Trimming took off 1 base at V and 8 bases at J, with 8 bases between the two ends. The V gene's germline CDR1 is SGHTA and CDR2 FQGTGA. The CDR3 reads CASSLMPGEKLFF. In DNA, the CDR3 is TGTGCCAGCAGCTTAATGCCAGGCGAAAAACTGTTTTTT.

This clonotype was counted a few times. V and J are TRBV5-1 and TRBJ2-3, with a tentative D call TRBD2 (6 bases). V gave up 3 bases and J gave up 2 bases, with 13 bases separating them. This CDR3 has 15 amino acids. Germline lookup yields CDR1 SGHRS and CDR2 YFSETQ. The CDR3 is CASSYRDWNTDTQYF. The DNA of the CDR3 is TGCGCCAGCAGCTACCGGGACTGGAACACAGATACGCAGTATTTT.

The chain uses TRBV4-1 and TRBJ2-1; 11 bases map to TRBD2. Germline loops: CDR1 MGHRA, CDR2 YSYEKL. The CDR3 is 18 amino acids. J gave up 7 bases and V 0 bases, and 11 bases lay outside the gene matches. CDR3 in DNA: TGCGCCAGCAGCCAAGAATTTAGCGGGGGGGCGTTGGAGAATGAGCAGTTCTTC. It translates to CASSQEFSGGALENEQFF.

This clonotype occurred a few times. The chain couples TRBV20-1 to TRBJ1-5; no clear D. Germline CDR1 is DFQATT and CDR2 is SNEGSKA (reference sequence). Trimming removed 1 base at V and 4 bases at J, with 8 bases between. The CDR3 consists of 13 residues. The CDR3 bases are TGCAGTGCTAGAGTGACACTGAATCAGCCCCAGCATTTT. Its translation: CSARVTLNQPQHF.